What follows are 26 T cell receptor beta chains derived from one specimen sequenced in a study of blood T cell repertoires in COVID-19. Some clones are missing from TCRdb's copy, which holds only in-frame ones; the method was immunoSEQ multiplex PCR. Of about 240,000 clones listed, approximately 80% are singletons. The sample was peripheral blood. The receptor source for this set is a woman aged 80 or over with acute or convalescent COVID-19.

This clone showed up many times. The gene calls are TRBV2 and TRBJ2-2; 7 nucleotides line up with TRBD1. V lost 7 bases and J lost 4; bases outside the gene matches: 3. The germline V gene encodes CDR1 SNHLY and CDR2 FYNNEI. The CDR3 is made up of 13 amino acids. The CDR3 spells CASTRTGTGELFF. The CDR3 DNA reads TGTGCCAGCACCCGGACAGGCACCGGGGAGCTGTTTTTT.

The CDR3 DNA follows: TGTGCCAGCAGCCCACGACAGGGGGCTCCCTACGAGCAGTACTTC. This codes for CASSPRQGAPYEQYF. The chain joins TRBV7-2 to TRBJ2-7; 10 nucleotides match TRBD1. J was trimmed by 2 bases and V by 5 bases; bases with no gene match: 6. The CDR3 length is 15 residues. Germline V gene sequence: CDR1 SGHTA, CDR2 FQGNSA. The variable domain in full, with the rest retrieved from reference TRBV7-2 and TRBJ2-7, is GAGVSQSPSNKVTEKGKDVELRCDPISGHTALYWYRQSLGQGLEFLIYFQGNSAPDKSGLPSDRFSAERTGGSVSTLTIQRTQQEDSAVYLCASSPRQGAPYEQYFGPGTRLTVT.

This sequence joins TRBV19 and TRBJ2-4; perhaps TRBD1 as D (5 bases). Trimming removed 3 bases from V and 1 base from J, with 16 bases in between. Germline V gene sequence: CDR1 LNHDA, CDR2 SQIVND (reference sequence). The CDR3 consists of 17 residues. The chain's CDR3 is CASSIRQLIEAKNIQYF. The CDR3 DNA reads TGTGCCAGTAGTATCCGACAGCTTATTGAGGCCAAAAACATTCAGTACTTC.

This clone was counted ten times or more. The V call is TRBV28, the J call TRBJ1-6, with 7 positions matching TRBD1. The V gene end was trimmed by 3 bases and the J gene end by 6 bases; junction bases not matched to a gene: 8. This CDR3 is built from 16 residues. Germline V gives CDR1 MDHEN, CDR2 SYDVKM. The CDR3 region is CASSFSGQYVNSPLHF. The CDR3 DNA follows: TGTGCCAGCAGTTTTTCGGGACAGTACGTTAATTCACCCCTCCACTTT.

The chain employs TRBV7-3 and TRBJ1-2; tentatively, D is TRBD1 (6 bases). CDR1 is SGHTA and CDR2 is FQGTGA in the germline V gene. Between the trimmed V and J ends, which lost 5 bases and 7 bases, there was a span of 14 bases. The CDR3 contains 13 residues. For the CDR3, the DNA is TGTGCCAGCAGCAGGACAGTTTATAGTGGCTACACCTTC. It specifies CASSRTVYSGYTF.

This clone was observed a few times. The chain carries TRBV27 and TRBJ1-4; TRBD1 might be the D (5 bases). Looked up from germline, CDR1 is MNHEY and CDR2 is SMNVEV (reference sequence). This CDR3 region has 13 residues. Trimming took off 6 bases at V and 3 bases at J, with 8 bases between the two ends. The CDR3 region has the DNA TGTGCCAGCAGCCGGGGGGCTAATGAAAAACTGTTTTTT. This translates into CASSRGANEKLFF.

The count of this clone is one. The chain joins TRBV18 to TRBJ2-1; 8 positions match TRBD2. J gave up 2 bases and V 4 bases, and 7 bases lay outside the gene matches. Germline V gene sequence: CDR1 KGHSH, CDR2 LQKENI. The CDR3 totals 16 residues. The CDR3 DNA is TGTGCCAGCTCACGGCGGACGGGGGGGACCTACAATGAGCAGTTCTTC. Protein product: CASSRRTGGTYNEQFF.

This chain uses TRBV18 with TRBJ1-5; 7 positions match TRBD1. CDR1 and CDR2 (germline): KGHSH, LQKENI. The CDR3 sequence is 16 residues long. The V and J ends lost 0 bases and 6 bases, in that order; junction bases with no gene match: 8. The CDR3 spells CASSPPGAGGIQPQHF. CDR3 coding DNA: TGTGCCAGCTCACCACCTGGGGCAGGGGGGATTCAGCCCCAGCATTTT.

This chain connects TRBV7-8 to TRBJ1-1; 7 bases are shared with TRBD1. Germline CDR1 reads SGHVS; CDR2 reads FQNEAQ. This CDR3 has 15 amino acids. The V segment lost 3 bases and the J segment 1 base; nucleotides outside the gene matches: 5. The CDR3 DNA reads TGTGCCAGCAGCTTGAGGGACAGACAGAACACTGAAGCTTTCTTT. Translation: CASSLRDRQNTEAFF.

This chain connects TRBV6-5 to TRBJ2-5, with a weak D call TRBD1 (5 bases). Germline V gives CDR1 MNHEY, CDR2 SVGAGI. The V gene lost 5 bases and the J gene lost 1 base, with 14 bases spanning the gap. The CDR3 is 15 amino acids. This CDR3 reads CASSPLGALQETQYF. The CDR3 nucleotides are TGTGCCAGCAGTCCCCTAGGGGCCCTCCAAGAGACCCAGTACTTC.

The chain has TRBV24-1 and TRBJ2-2; 9 nucleotides align to TRBD1. Looked up from germline, CDR1 is KGHDR and CDR2 is SFDVKD. J gave up 6 bases and V 5 bases, and 9 bases lay outside the gene matches. The CDR3 extends over 16 amino acids. CDR3 amino acids: CATSVSGTGKAGELFF. CDR3 in DNA: TGTGCCACCAGTGTTTCCGGGACAGGGAAGGCCGGGGAGCTGTTTTTT.

The chain carries TRBV28 and TRBJ1-2; 7 bases are a match to TRBD1. The CDR3 covers 13 residues. Unmatched junction bases numbered 7, after V lost 8 bases and J lost 4 bases. CDR1 and CDR2 (germline): MDHEN, SYDVKM. In DNA form, the CDR3 reads TGTGCCAGCCACGAACAGGGGTTCTATGGCTACACCTTC. Translating it yields CASHEQGFYGYTF.

V and J are TRBV5-8 and TRBJ2-3; TRBD2 might be the D (6 bases). Trimming removed 4 bases from V and 3 bases from J, with 12 bases in between. Looked up from germline, CDR1 is SGHTS and CDR2 is YDEGEE. This CDR3 is 14 amino acids long. The CDR3 DNA is TGTGCCAGCAGCGGACTAAGTCTGACAGATACGCAGTATTTT. Protein sequence: CASSGLSLTDTQYF. The whole variable domain, filled in from reference TRBV5-8 and TRBJ2-3, reads EAGVTQSPTHLIKTRGQQATLRCSPISGHTSVYWYQQALGLGLQFLLWYDEGEERNRGNFPPRFSGRQFPNYSSELNVNALELEDSALYLCASSGLSLTDTQYFGPGTRLTVL.

This chain links TRBV28 with TRBJ2-3; 12 bases agree with TRBD2. Germline V gene data show CDR1 as MDHEN and CDR2 as SYDVKM. V was clipped by 0 bases and J by 6 bases; unmatched bases: 13. The CDR3 contains 19 residues. The CDR3 DNA sequence: TGTGCCAGCAGTTTATGGCCGGGACTAGCGGGCTCGGAGGTGGATACGCAGTATTTT. This translates into CASSLWPGLAGSEVDTQYF. Looking up the rest from reference TRBV28 and TRBJ2-3 gives the full variable domain: DVKVTQSSRYLVKRTGEKVFLECVQDMDHENMFWYRQDPGLGLRLIYFSYDVKMKEKGDIPEGYSVSREKKERFSLILESASTNQTSMYLCASSLWPGLAGSEVDTQYFGPGTRLTVL.

This chain connects TRBV28 to TRBJ1-5; D might be TRBD1 (6 bases). Germline values: CDR1 MDHEN, CDR2 SYDVKM. There are 17 residues in the CDR3. V lost 3 bases and J 0 bases, leaving 15 bases between the germline ends. CDR3 sequence reads: CASSFVQGRASNQPQHF. The CDR3 bases are TGTGCCAGCAGTTTTGTACAGGGTAGGGCTAGCAATCAGCCCCAGCATTTT.

V usage is TRBV4-2 and J usage is TRBJ2-1; 14 bases are shared with TRBD2. Unmatched junction bases numbered 3, after V lost 3 bases and J lost 2 bases. The CDR3 runs 17 residues. Germline values: CDR1 LGHNA, CDR2 YNFKEQ. CDR3 in amino acids: CASSQGLAGATYNEQFF. The DNA for the CDR3 is TGTGCCAGCAGCCAGGGACTAGCGGGGGCAACCTACAATGAGCAGTTCTTC.

The V call is TRBV7-9, the J call TRBJ2-5; TRBD1 might be the D (6 bases). V was cut by 6 bases and J by 5 bases, with 13 bases left in between. In germline, CDR1 is SEHNR, CDR2 FQNEAQ (reference sequence). This CDR3 comprises 13 residues. The CDR3 DNA is TGTGCCAGCAGGGGGGCGGTCGGGGAGACCCAGTACTTC. It yields the protein CASRGAVGETQYF. Complete variable domain (other parts from reference TRBV7-9 and TRBJ2-5): DTGVSQNPRHKITKRGQNVTFRCDPISEHNRLYWYRQTLGQGPEFLTYFQNEAQLEKSRLLSDRFSAERPKGSFSTLEIQRTEQGDSAMYLCASRGAVGETQYFGPGTRLLVL.

The chain couples TRBV28 to TRBJ1-6, with 9 bases aligning to TRBD1. The CDR3 covers 20 residues. V shed 3 bases and J 0 bases; nucleotides not matched to a gene: 12. CDR1 and CDR2 from the germline V gene are MDHEN and SYDVKM. This chain's CDR3 is CASSLRALDRGYSYNSPLHF. CDR3 bases: TGTGCCAGCAGTTTGAGGGCTCTGGACAGGGGCTACTCCTATAATTCACCCCTCCACTTT.

J is TRBJ2-5 and V is TRBV2; 15 bases match TRBD2. V dropped 4 bases and J dropped 5; count of bases not matched to a gene: 8. Germline assignment: CDR1 SNHLY and CDR2 FYNNEI. The CDR3 has 17 amino acids. CDR3 in amino acids: CASSARTSGGAWETQYF. Here the CDR3 DNA reads TGTGCCAGCAGTGCCCGGACTAGCGGGGGGGCGTGGGAGACCCAGTACTTC. The full variable domain, its missing parts supplied by reference TRBV2 and TRBJ2-5, is EPEVTQTPSHQVTQMGQEVILRCVPISNHLYFYWYRQILGQKVEFLVSFYNNEISEKSEIFDDQFSVERPDGSNFTLKIRSTKLEDSAMYFCASSARTSGGAWETQYFGPGTRLLVL.

DNA of the CDR3: TGTGCCAGCAGTTTAAAGGACAGCTCCTACGAGCAGTACTTC. Protein sequence: CASSLKDSSYEQYF. The chain uses TRBV27 and TRBJ2-7; possibly TRBD1 for D (6 bases). The V gene's germline CDR1 is MNHEY and CDR2 SMNVEV (reference sequence). The CDR3 spans 14 residues. Trimming removed 2 bases at V and 0 bases at J, with 8 bases between.

This clone was counted between two and nine times. The chain recombines TRBV27 with TRBJ1-2; D is uncertain. CDR3 size: 9 residues. V dropped 10 bases and J dropped 4 bases, with 4 bases sitting between them. Germline values: CDR1 MNHEY, CDR2 SMNVEV (reference sequence). The CDR3 DNA reads TGTGCCACCCTCTATGGCTACACCTTC. Its protein product is CATLYGYTF.

V is TRBV6-5 and J is TRBJ1-4, with D possibly matching TRBD1 (5 bases). V was trimmed by 8 bases and J by 7 bases, leaving 17 bases between them. The V gene's germline CDR1 is MNHEY and CDR2 SVGAGI. This CDR3 has 14 residues. In DNA, the CDR3 is TGTGCCAGCTCTGACGGCGGGGGGATTGAAAAACTGTTTTTT. It is translated as CASSDGGGIEKLFF.

The gene calls are TRBV5-6 and TRBJ2-2; 11 positions match TRBD2. This CDR3 is 16 amino acids long. Germline CDR1 and CDR2: SGHDT and YYEEEE. The junction had 10 bases not matched to a gene; V was cut back by 4 bases and J by 8 bases. The CDR3 DNA is TGTGCCAGCAGCCCTCTTAGCGGGGGGGCTTATGGGGAGCTGTTTTTT. Translation gives CASSPLSGGAYGELFF. Full variable domain (rest looked up from reference TRBV5-6 and TRBJ2-2): DAGVTQSPTHLIKTRGQQVTLRCSPKSGHDTVSWYQQALGQGPQFIFQYYEEEERQRGNFPDRFSGHQFPNYSSELNVNALLLGDSALYLCASSPLSGGAYGELFFGEGSRLTVL.

The rearrangement joins TRBV11-2 to TRBJ2-7; 11 bases align to TRBD1. J lost 3 bases, V lost 5 bases, and 3 bases had no gene match. CDR3 length equals 14 residues. CDR1 SGHAT and CDR2 FQNNGV come from the germline V gene. The CDR3 DNA reads TGTGCCAGCAGCCCAGGGACAGGGGGCTACGAGCAGTACTTC. It translates to CASSPGTGGYEQYF.

The table lists this clone with a count of one. This chain connects TRBV19 to TRBJ2-1, with D possibly matching TRBD1 (6 bases). Germline values: CDR1 LNHDA, CDR2 SQIVND (reference sequence). V was pared by 7 bases and J by 10 bases, with 20 bases between. The length of the CDR3 is 14 residues. For the CDR3, the DNA is TGTGCCAGTACCGCGGACAGCCCGGCTAGGGAGCAGTTCTTC. Residues: CASTADSPAREQFF.

V usage is TRBV29-1 and J usage is TRBJ1-1, with D uncertain. Trimming removed 7 bases at V and 2 bases at J, with 11 bases between. Germline V gene data show CDR1 as SQVTM and CDR2 as ANQGSEA. CDR3 length equals 12 residues. The CDR3 here is CSAGGINTEAFF. The CDR3 DNA reads TGCAGCGCCGGAGGGATTAACACTGAAGCTTTCTTT.